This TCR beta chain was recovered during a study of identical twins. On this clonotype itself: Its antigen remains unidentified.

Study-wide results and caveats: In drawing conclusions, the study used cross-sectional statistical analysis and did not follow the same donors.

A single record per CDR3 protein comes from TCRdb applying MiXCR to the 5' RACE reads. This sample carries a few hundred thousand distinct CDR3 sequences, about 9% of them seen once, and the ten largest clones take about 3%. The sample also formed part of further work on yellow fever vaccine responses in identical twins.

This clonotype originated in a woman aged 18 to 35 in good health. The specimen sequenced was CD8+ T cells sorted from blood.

For the CDR3, the DNA is TGTGCCAGCAGCTTAAGGATAGCGGGAGTGGATACGCAGTATTTT. It translates to CASSLRIAGVDTQYF. The chain employs TRBV7-2 and TRBJ2-3; 9 bases fit TRBD2. The CDR3 extends over 15 amino acids. J was trimmed by 6 bases and V by 2 bases; bases with no gene match: 6. The germline V gene has CDR1 SGHTA and CDR2 FQGNSA. Together with reference TRBV7-2 and TRBJ2-3, the CDR3 gives the full variable domain: GAGVSQSPSNKVTEKGKDVELRCDPISGHTALYWYRQSLGQGLEFLIYFQGNSAPDKSGLPSDRFSAERTGGSVSTLTIQRTQQEDSAVYLCASSLRIAGVDTQYFGPGTRLTVL.